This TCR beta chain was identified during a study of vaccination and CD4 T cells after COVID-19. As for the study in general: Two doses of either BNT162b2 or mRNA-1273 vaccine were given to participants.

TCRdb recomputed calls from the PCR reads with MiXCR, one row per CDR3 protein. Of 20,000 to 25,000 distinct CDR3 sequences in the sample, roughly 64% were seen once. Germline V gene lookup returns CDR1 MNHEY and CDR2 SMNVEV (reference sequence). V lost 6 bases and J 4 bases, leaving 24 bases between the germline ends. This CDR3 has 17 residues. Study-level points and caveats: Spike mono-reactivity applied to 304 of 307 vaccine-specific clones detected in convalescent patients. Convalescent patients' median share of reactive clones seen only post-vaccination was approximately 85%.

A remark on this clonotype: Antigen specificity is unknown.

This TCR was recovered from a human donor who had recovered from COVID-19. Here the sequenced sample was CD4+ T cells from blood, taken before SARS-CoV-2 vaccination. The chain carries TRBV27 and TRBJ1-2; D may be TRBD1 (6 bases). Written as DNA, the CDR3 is TGTGCCAGCAGATCCTCACGATTAACAGGGTCTTCCTATGGCTACACCTTC. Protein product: CASRSSRLTGSSYGYTF.